This T cell receptor (beta chain) was observed in a study of vaccination and CD4 T cells after COVID-19. Concerning this clonotype itself: Its target is unknown.

Documented treatment: approximately nine-day PBMC culture with coronavirus spike peptide pools or control peptides (ViraFEST assay). ViraFEST used peptide pools to expand antigen-specific T cells, then sequenced TCRs. Sequenced with the Oncomine TCR Beta short-read assay was DNA taken from cultured CD4+ T cells. TCRdb reprocessed the PCR reads via MiXCR and lists one record per CDR3 protein. The repertoire holds approximately 25,000 distinct CDR3 sequences, with about three fifths as singletons. Germline V CDR1 and CDR2: SGDLS, YYNGEE. The CDR3 has 14 amino acids. Trimming removed 3 bases from V and 5 bases from J, with 13 bases in between.

The chain links TRBV9 to TRBJ2-3; a weak D match, TRBD2 (6 bases). The source is a human donor who had recovered from COVID-19. Specimen: CD4+ T cells from blood, cultured in vitro. The CDR3 sequence is CASSAGGLLDTQYF. CDR3 DNA sequence: TGTGCCAGCAGCGCCGGGGGTCTACTAGATACGCAGTATTTT. Complete variable domain (other parts from reference TRBV9 and TRBJ2-3): DSGVTQTPKHLITATGQRVTLRCSPRSGDLSVYWYQQSLDQGLQFLIQYYNGEERAKGNILERFSAQQFPDLHSELNLSSLELGDSALYFCASSAGGLLDTQYFGPGTRLTVL.